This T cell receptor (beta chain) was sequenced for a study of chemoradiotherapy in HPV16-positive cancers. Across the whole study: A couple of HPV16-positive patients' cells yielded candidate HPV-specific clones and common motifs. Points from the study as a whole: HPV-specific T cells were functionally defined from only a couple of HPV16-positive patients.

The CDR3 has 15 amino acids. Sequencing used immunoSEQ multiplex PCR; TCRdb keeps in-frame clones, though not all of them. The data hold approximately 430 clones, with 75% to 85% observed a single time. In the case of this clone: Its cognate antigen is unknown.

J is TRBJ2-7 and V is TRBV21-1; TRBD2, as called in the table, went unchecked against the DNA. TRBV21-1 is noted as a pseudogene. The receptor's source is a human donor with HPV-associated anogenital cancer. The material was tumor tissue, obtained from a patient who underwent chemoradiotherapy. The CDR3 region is CASRPPLHVLDEQYF. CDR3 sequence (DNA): TGTGCCAGCAGGCCTCCACTACACGTGTTAGACGAGCAGTACTTC.